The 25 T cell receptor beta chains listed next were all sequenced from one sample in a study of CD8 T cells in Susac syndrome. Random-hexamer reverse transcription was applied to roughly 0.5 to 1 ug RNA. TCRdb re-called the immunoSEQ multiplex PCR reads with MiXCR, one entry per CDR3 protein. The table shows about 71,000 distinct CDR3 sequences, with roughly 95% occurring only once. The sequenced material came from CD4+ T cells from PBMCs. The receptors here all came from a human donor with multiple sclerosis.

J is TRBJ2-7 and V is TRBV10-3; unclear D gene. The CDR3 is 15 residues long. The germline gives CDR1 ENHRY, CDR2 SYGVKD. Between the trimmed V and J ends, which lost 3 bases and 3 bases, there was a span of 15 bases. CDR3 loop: CAISEYGGVNYEQYF. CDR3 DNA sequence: TGTGCCATCAGTGAATACGGCGGAGTAAACTACGAGCAGTACTTC.

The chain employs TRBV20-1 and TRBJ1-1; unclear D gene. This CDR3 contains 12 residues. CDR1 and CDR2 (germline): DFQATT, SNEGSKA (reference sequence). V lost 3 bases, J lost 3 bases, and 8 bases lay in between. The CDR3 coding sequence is TGCAGTGCTAGCCGGGAAGACACTGAAGCTTTCTTT. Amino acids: CSASREDTEAFF.

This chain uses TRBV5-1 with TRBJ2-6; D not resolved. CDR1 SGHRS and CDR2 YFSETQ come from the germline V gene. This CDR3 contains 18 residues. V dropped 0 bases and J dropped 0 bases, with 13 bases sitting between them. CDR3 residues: CASSLDGRVYSGANVLTF. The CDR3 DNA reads TGCGCCAGCAGCTTGGACGGCAGAGTTTACTCTGGGGCCAACGTCCTGACTTTC.

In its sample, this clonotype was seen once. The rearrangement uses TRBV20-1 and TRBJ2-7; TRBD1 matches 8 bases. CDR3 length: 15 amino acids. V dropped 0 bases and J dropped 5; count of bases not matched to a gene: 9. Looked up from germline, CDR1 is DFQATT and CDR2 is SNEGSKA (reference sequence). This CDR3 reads CSARDIRGRLNEQYF. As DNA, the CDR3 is TGCAGTGCTAGAGATATCAGGGGGCGGTTAAACGAGCAGTACTTC.

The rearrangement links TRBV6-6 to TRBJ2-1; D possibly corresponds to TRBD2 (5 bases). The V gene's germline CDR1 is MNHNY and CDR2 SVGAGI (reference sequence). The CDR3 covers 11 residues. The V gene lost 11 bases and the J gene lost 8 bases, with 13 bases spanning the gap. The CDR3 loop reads CASSGRDEQFF. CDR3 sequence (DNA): TGTGCCTCCTCGGGAAGGGATGAGCAGTTCTTC.

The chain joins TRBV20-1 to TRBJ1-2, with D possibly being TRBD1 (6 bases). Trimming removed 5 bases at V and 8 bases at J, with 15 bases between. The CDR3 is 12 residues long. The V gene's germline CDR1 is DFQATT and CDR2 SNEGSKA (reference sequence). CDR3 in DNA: TGCAGTGCTGTTCCGGGACACGAAGGCTACACCTTC. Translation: CSAVPGHEGYTF.

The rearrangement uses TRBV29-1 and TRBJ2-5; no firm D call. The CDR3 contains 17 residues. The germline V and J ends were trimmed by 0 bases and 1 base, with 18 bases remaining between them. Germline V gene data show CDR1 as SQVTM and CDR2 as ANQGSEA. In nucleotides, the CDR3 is TGCAGCGTTGAAGATCTTCTAAGGGCTGCGTTCCAAGAGACCCAGTACTTC. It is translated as CSVEDLLRAAFQETQYF.

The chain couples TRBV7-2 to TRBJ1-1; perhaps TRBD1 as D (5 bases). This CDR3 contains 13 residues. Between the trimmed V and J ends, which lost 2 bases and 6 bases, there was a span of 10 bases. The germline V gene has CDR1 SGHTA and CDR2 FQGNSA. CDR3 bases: TGTGCCAGCAGCTTATCAAGGGACTCTGAAGCTTTCTTT. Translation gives CASSLSRDSEAFF.

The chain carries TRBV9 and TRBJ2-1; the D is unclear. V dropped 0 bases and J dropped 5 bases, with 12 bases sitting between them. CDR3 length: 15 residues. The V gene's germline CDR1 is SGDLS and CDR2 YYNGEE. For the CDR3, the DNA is TGTGCCAGCAGCGTAGAATCCAGGAACGACAATGAGCAGTTCTTC. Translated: CASSVESRNDNEQFF.

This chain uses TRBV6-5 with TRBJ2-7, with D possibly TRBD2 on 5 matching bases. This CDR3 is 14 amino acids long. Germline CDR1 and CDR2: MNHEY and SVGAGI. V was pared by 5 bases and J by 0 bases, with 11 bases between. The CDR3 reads CASSKGRDSYEQYF. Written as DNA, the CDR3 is TGTGCCAGCAGTAAAGGACGGGACTCCTACGAGCAGTACTTC.

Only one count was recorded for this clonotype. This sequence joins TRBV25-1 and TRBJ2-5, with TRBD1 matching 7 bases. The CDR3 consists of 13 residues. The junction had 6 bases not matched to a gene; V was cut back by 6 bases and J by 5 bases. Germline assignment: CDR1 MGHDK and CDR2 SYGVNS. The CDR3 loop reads CASRVTGAETQYF. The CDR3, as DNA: TGTGCCAGCAGGGTTACAGGGGCCGAGACCCAGTACTTC.

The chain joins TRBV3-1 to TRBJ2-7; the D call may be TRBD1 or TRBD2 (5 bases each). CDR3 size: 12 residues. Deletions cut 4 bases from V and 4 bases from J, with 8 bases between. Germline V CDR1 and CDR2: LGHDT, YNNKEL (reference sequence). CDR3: CASSPGLYEQYF. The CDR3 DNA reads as TGTGCCAGCAGCCCGGGGCTGTACGAGCAGTACTTC.

The chain's CDR3 is CASSPGQVMNEQFF. As DNA, the CDR3 is TGTGCCAGCAGTCCAGGACAGGTAATGAATGAGCAGTTCTTC. The chain uses TRBV6-6 and TRBJ2-1, with TRBD1 matching 7 bases. After removal of 5 bases from V and 7 bases from J, the junction contained 8 bases not matched to a gene. Looked up from germline, CDR1 is MNHNY and CDR2 is SVGAGI (reference sequence). The CDR3 is made up of 14 amino acids.

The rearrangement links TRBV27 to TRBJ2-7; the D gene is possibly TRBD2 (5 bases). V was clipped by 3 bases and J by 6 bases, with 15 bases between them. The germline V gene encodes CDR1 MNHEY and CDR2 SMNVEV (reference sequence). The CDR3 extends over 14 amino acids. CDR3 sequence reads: CASSFRGASAEQYF. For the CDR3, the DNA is TGTGCCAGCAGTTTCCGGGGTGCTTCGGCCGAGCAGTACTTC.

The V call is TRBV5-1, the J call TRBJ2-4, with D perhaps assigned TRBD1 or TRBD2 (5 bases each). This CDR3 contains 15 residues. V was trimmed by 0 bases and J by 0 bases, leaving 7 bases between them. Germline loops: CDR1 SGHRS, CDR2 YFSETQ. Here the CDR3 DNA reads TGCGCCAGCAGCTTGGTGAGGGGAGCCAAAAACATTCAGTACTTC. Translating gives CASSLVRGAKNIQYF. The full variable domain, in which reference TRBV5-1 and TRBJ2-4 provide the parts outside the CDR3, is KAGVTQTPRYLIKTRGQQVTLSCSPISGHRSVSWYQQTPGQGLQFLFEYFSETQRNKGNFPGRFSGRQFSNSRSEMNVSTLELGDSALYLCASSLVRGAKNIQYFGAGTRLSVL.

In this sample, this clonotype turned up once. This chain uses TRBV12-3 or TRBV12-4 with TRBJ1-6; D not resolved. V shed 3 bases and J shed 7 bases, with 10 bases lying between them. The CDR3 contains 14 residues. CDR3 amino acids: CASSLALRNSPLHF. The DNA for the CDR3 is TGTGCCAGCAGTTTGGCACTGAGGAATTCACCCCTCCACTTT.

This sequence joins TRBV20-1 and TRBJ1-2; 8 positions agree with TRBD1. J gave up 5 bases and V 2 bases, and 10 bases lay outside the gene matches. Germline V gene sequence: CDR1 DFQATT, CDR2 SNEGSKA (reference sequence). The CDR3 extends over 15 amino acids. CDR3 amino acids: CSARLPGQGYYGYTF. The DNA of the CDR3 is TGCAGTGCTAGACTTCCCGGACAGGGTTATTATGGCTACACCTTC.

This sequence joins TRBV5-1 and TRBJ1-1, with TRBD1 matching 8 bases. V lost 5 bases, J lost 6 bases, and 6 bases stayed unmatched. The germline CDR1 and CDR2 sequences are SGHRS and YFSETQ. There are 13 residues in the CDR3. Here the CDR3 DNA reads TGCGCCAGCAGGATCGGACAGGGCTCTGAAGCTTTCTTT. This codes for CASRIGQGSEAFF.

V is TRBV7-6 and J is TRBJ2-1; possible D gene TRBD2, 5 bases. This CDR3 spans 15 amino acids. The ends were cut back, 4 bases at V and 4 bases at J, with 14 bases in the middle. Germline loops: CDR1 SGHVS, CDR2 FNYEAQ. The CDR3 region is CASSSNPGSYNEQFF. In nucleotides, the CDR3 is TGTGCCAGCAGCTCCAACCCGGGATCATACAATGAGCAGTTCTTC.

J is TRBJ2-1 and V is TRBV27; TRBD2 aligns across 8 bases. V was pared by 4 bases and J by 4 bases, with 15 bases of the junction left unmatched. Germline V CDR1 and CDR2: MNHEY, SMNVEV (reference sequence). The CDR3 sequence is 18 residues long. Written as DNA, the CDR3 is TGTGCCAGCAGTTCATTGAGGGGGAGCGGGAGTAAGTACAATGAGCAGTTCTTC. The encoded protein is CASSSLRGSGSKYNEQFF.

The CDR3 region has the DNA TGTGCCAGCAGCCCAGGACTAGCGGGGGGACAGGAGACCCAGTACTTC. Translated: CASSPGLAGGQETQYF. The chain is built from TRBV3-1 and TRBJ2-5, with 14 nucleotides matching TRBD2. The CDR3 contains 16 residues. From germline, CDR1 is LGHDT and CDR2 YNNKEL (reference sequence). The ends lost 4 bases at V and 5 bases at J; junction bases unmatched: 6.

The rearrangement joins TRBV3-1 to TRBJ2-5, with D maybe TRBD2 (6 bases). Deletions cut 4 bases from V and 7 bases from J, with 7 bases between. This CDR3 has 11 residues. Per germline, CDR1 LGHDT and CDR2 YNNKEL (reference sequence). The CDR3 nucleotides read TGTGCCAGCAGCCCCGGGGGGACCCAGTACTTC. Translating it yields CASSPGGTQYF.

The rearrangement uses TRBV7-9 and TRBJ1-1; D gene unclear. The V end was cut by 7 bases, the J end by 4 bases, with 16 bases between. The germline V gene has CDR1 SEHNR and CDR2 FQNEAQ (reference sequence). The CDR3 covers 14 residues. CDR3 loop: CASTRTGEGTEAFF. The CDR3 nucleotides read TGTGCCAGCACCCGGACCGGGGAAGGCACTGAAGCTTTCTTT.

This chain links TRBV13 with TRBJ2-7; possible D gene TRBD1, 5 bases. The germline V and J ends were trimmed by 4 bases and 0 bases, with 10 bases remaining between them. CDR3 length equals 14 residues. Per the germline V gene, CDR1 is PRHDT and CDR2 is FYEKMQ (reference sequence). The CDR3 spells CASSSGHYSYEQYF. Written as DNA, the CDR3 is TGTGCCAGCAGCTCAGGACACTACTCCTACGAGCAGTACTTC.

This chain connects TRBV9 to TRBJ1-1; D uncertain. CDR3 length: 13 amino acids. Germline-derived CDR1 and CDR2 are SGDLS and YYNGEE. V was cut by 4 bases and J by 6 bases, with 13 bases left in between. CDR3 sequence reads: CASSLTANAEAFF. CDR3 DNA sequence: TGTGCCAGCAGCCTAACAGCAAATGCTGAAGCTTTCTTT.